Below are 24 T cell receptor beta chains sequenced from a single sample in a study of cytomegalovirus exposure and HLA in healthy donors (dated by TCRdb to between 2016 and 2019). The library was produced with the immunoSEQ multiplex PCR assay. For the multiplex PCR, a mixture combining 60 forward primers for TCR Vbeta segments and 13 reverse primers for TCR Jbeta segments was used. TCRdb carries this immuneACCESS record with in-frame sequences only. Its versions omit some clonotypes, under half of them owing to an unresolved V gene in the studies checked, with the rest unexplained. The sample includes some 120,000 clones, with about 72% observed a single time. Clones ranked in the top ten supply around 1.6% of the sample. The material sequenced was PBMCs. The receptors come from a man aged 30 to 39 in good health and CMV-seropositive.

J is TRBJ2-7 and V is TRBV27; TRBD2 matches 13 bases. Germline V CDR1 and CDR2: MNHEY, SMNVEV (reference sequence). This CDR3 has 15 residues. V lost 4 bases, J lost 2 bases, and 2 bases stayed unmatched. The CDR3 DNA follows: TGTGCCAGCAGTTCACTAGCGGGAGGGCCCTACGAGCAGTACTTC. Protein: CASSSLAGGPYEQYF.

The rearrangement links TRBV10-3 to TRBJ1-2; tentatively, D is TRBD1 (5 bases). CDR1 is ENHRY, CDR2 SYGVKD, per germline. The CDR3 is 14 amino acids. Trimming took 10 bases from V and 8 from J, leaving 23 bases between them. CDR3 sequence (DNA): TGTGCCACCAGGGACGGCCAACCTCGGAGGGGCTACACCTTC. Amino acids: CATRDGQPRRGYTF.

V and J are TRBV7-2 and TRBJ1-3; 9 bases are a match to TRBD1. The junction had 3 bases not matched to a gene; V was cut back by 3 bases and J by 6 bases. From germline, CDR1 is SGHTA and CDR2 FQGNSA. This CDR3 contains 14 residues. The CDR3 loop reads CASSFGTGINTIYF. CDR3 in DNA: TGTGCCAGCAGCTTCGGGACAGGGATAAACACCATATATTTT.

This rearrangement joins TRBV10-3 to TRBJ1-1; a possible D gene is TRBD1 (6 bases). Per the germline V gene, CDR1 is ENHRY and CDR2 is SYGVKD. This CDR3 comprises 14 residues. Trimming left V 8 bases short and J 1 base short, with 14 bases between. Here the CDR3 reads CAIRALTGNTEAFF. The CDR3 coding sequence is TGTGCCATCCGAGCCTTGACAGGGAACACTGAAGCTTTCTTT.

Only a few counts were recorded for this clone. The V call is TRBV15, the J call TRBJ2-5; D gene unclear. Per the germline V gene, CDR1 is LNHNV and CDR2 is YYDKDF (reference sequence). There are 13 residues in the CDR3. The ends were cut back, 3 bases at V and 5 bases at J, with 10 bases in the middle. The CDR3 spells CATSRLGWETQYF. The CDR3 DNA reads TGTGCCACCAGCAGGCTAGGTTGGGAGACCCAGTACTTC.

V is TRBV27 and J is TRBJ2-5; 12 positions agree with TRBD2. CDR3 size: 18 residues. The germline V gene encodes CDR1 MNHEY and CDR2 SMNVEV (reference sequence). The trim removed 3 bases at V and 4 bases at J, leaving 12 bases unmatched. The CDR3 here is CASSFLAGGPSWSETQYF. As DNA, the CDR3 is TGTGCCAGCAGTTTCCTAGCGGGAGGGCCAAGTTGGTCAGAGACCCAGTACTTC.

V is TRBV27 and J is TRBJ1-1; D gene unclear. CDR3 length equals 13 residues. The V end was cut by 0 bases, the J end by 10 bases, with 12 bases between. Germline values: CDR1 MNHEY, CDR2 SMNVEV (reference sequence). The DNA for the CDR3 is TGTGCCAGCAGTTTATCTATGGTCAGTGGAGCTTTCTTT. Its translation: CASSLSMVSGAFF.

In this sample, this clone turned up a few times. As DNA, the CDR3 is TGTGCCAGCAGCTTGTGGGACAGTCGTGGCTACACCTTC. Translating gives CASSLWDSRGYTF. The chain is built from TRBV5-4 and TRBJ1-2; TRBD1 aligns across 7 bases. The CDR3 has 13 amino acids. The junction had 4 bases not matched to a gene; V was cut back by 1 base and J by 7 bases. CDR1 and CDR2 from the germline V gene are SGHNT and YYREEE (reference sequence).

To note about this clone: This CDR3 is missing its conserved last phenylalanine or tryptophan, likely due to a read error. The CDR3 nucleotides are TGTGCCAGCAGTGTCCTATCGACAGCCACAGATACGCAGTATCTT. Translating it yields CASSVLSTATDTQYL. The chain links TRBV6-1 to TRBJ2-3; a possible D gene is TRBD1 (5 bases). Between the trimmed V and J ends, which lost 4 bases and 2 bases, there was a span of 13 bases. The CDR3 totals 15 residues. Germline CDR1 MNHNS, CDR2 SASEGT.

This chain's CDR3 is CASSARSGTSGRGGSGANVLTF. The CDR3 DNA sequence: TGTGCCAGCAGTGCCCGATCGGGGACTAGCGGGAGAGGTGGGTCTGGGGCCAACGTCCTGACTTTC. V is TRBV28 and J is TRBJ2-6; 14 positions agree with TRBD2. Trimming took 5 bases from V and 1 from J; bases not matched to a gene: 16. This CDR3 is built from 22 residues. Germline V lookup: CDR1 MDHEN, CDR2 SYDVKM.

The V and J genes are TRBV6-4 and TRBJ2-7, with 7 bases that match TRBD2. CDR3 length: 17 residues. Germline lookup yields CDR1 MRHNA and CDR2 SNTAGT. The trim removed 6 bases at V and 6 bases at J, leaving 20 bases unmatched. The CDR3 loop is CASSKSGILGGSGEQYF. The CDR3 DNA follows: TGTGCCAGCAGCAAATCCGGAATTTTGGGAGGGTCCGGCGAGCAGTACTTC.

V and J are TRBV7-3 and TRBJ1-1; 7 bases are shared with TRBD1. The V segment lost 5 bases and the J segment 6 bases; nucleotides outside the gene matches: 9. The germline CDR1 and CDR2 sequences are SGHTA and FQGTGA. The CDR3 has 14 residues. Here the CDR3 reads CASSPTGTASEAFF. In DNA form, the CDR3 reads TGTGCCAGCAGCCCAACCGGGACAGCGTCTGAAGCTTTCTTT.

J is TRBJ1-4 and V is TRBV5-6, with D perhaps matching TRBD1 (5 bases). The CDR3 spans 14 residues. CDR1 and CDR2 from the germline V gene are SGHDT and YYEEEE. V was shortened by 4 bases and J by 7 bases, with 14 bases between the two germline ends. For the CDR3, the DNA is TGTGCCAGCAGCCGTCGGGGGGGGAGTGAAAAACTGTTTTTT. This translates into CASSRRGGSEKLFF.

The chain combines TRBV5-1 with TRBJ2-7, with 10 bases fitting TRBD1. Trimming removed 4 bases from V and 3 bases from J; junction bases left unmatched: 10. The CDR3 spans 16 residues. Germline-derived CDR1 and CDR2 are SGHRS and YFSETQ. Here the CDR3 reads CASSRAGTGVGYEQYF. DNA for the CDR3: TGCGCCAGCAGCAGGGCCGGGACAGGGGTCGGCTACGAGCAGTACTTC.

V gene TRBV7-2 combines with J gene TRBJ2-1; D is perhaps TRBD2 (6 bases). Germline-derived CDR1 and CDR2 are SGHTA and FQGNSA. The CDR3 loop spans 15 amino acids. Trimming cost V 3 bases and J 1 base, with 10 bases left between them. CDR3 in amino acids: CASSFTGASYNEQFF. DNA for the CDR3: TGTGCCAGCAGCTTTACGGGAGCATCCTACAATGAGCAGTTCTTC. The full variable domain, its missing parts supplied by reference TRBV7-2 and TRBJ2-1, is GAGVSQSPSNKVTEKGKDVELRCDPISGHTALYWYRQSLGQGLEFLIYFQGNSAPDKSGLPSDRFSAERTGGSVSTLTIQRTQQEDSAVYLCASSFTGASYNEQFFGPGTRLTVL.

The genes are TRBV9 and TRBJ2-2; D is undetermined. The germline V gene has CDR1 SGDLS and CDR2 YYNGEE. The V gene lost 2 bases and the J gene lost 4 bases, with 6 bases spanning the gap. The length of the CDR3 is 13 residues. CDR3 in DNA: TGTGCCAGCAGCGTGTGGGCCACCGGGGAGCTGTTTTTT. It specifies CASSVWATGELFF.

The chain carries TRBV5-6 and TRBJ1-2; D is ambiguous. This CDR3 is built from 14 residues. The ends were cut back, 2 bases at V and 5 bases at J, with 13 bases in the middle. Germline assignment: CDR1 SGHDT and CDR2 YYEEEE. CDR3 in amino acids: CASSFGRGVYGYTF. The DNA of the CDR3 is TGTGCCAGCAGCTTTGGACGGGGTGTTTATGGCTACACCTTC.

The chain recombines TRBV28 with TRBJ2-3; TRBD2 agrees at 12 bases. Germline V gives CDR1 MDHEN, CDR2 SYDVKM. The CDR3 loop spans 18 amino acids. Trimming took 1 base from V and 4 from J; bases not matched to a gene: 9. The chain's CDR3 is CASSLSSLAGGIPDTQYF. DNA for the CDR3: TGTGCCAGCAGTTTATCCAGTCTAGCGGGAGGGATCCCAGATACGCAGTATTTT.

This rearrangement joins TRBV7-9 to TRBJ2-2; tentative D call: TRBD1 (6 bases). Germline CDR1 is SEHNR and CDR2 is FQNEAQ (reference sequence). The V end lost 8 bases, the J end lost 5 bases, and 15 bases lay between the germline ends. This CDR3 region has 14 residues. The CDR3 is CASGGQLDTGELFF. CDR3 DNA: TGTGCCAGCGGCGGACAGCTGGATACCGGGGAGCTGTTTTTT.

The V and J genes are TRBV5-1 and TRBJ2-5; possibly TRBD2 for D (5 bases). The germline V gene encodes CDR1 SGHRS and CDR2 YFSETQ. CDR3 length equals 12 residues. Trimming removed 6 bases from V and 4 bases from J, with 10 bases in between. The CDR3 coding sequence is TGCGCCAGCAATCAAGAGGGAGAGACCCAGTACTTC. It encodes CASNQEGETQYF.

The CDR3 DNA reads TGCGCCAGCAGTGAGTGGGGACTAGCGGATGACAATGAGCAGTTCTTC. As protein: CASSEWGLADDNEQFF. The genes are TRBV10-2 and TRBJ2-1; 11 positions match TRBD2. This CDR3 is built from 16 residues. CDR1 and CDR2 from the germline V gene are WSHSY and SAAADI. J lost 5 bases, V lost 1 base, and 4 bases had no gene match.

J is TRBJ2-3 and V is TRBV7-2, with 12 nucleotides matching TRBD2. V gave up 6 bases and J gave up 5 bases; unmatched junction bases: 9. The germline V gene has CDR1 SGHTA and CDR2 FQGNSA. This CDR3 has 16 residues. This CDR3 is CASRGRLAGVGDTQYF. In DNA, the CDR3 is TGTGCCAGCAGGGGGCGACTAGCGGGAGTTGGAGATACGCAGTATTTT. Full variable domain (missing parts from reference TRBV7-2 and TRBJ2-3): GAGVSQSPSNKVTEKGKDVELRCDPISGHTALYWYRQSLGQGLEFLIYFQGNSAPDKSGLPSDRFSAERTGGSVSTLTIQRTQQEDSAVYLCASRGRLAGVGDTQYFGPGTRLTVL.

The chain recombines TRBV6-5 with TRBJ2-5; the match to TRBD2 covers 7 bases. Per germline, CDR1 MNHEY and CDR2 SVGAGI. The CDR3 loop spans 16 amino acids. V dropped 2 bases and J dropped 1; count of bases not matched to a gene: 7. Here the CDR3 DNA reads TGTGCCAGCAGTTACCGCGCTAGCGGCTCCCAAGAGACCCAGTACTTC. As protein: CASSYRASGSQETQYF.

CDR3 sequence reads: CASSLDSLIQETQYF. CDR3 in DNA: TGTGCCAGCAGCTTGGACAGCCTAATCCAAGAGACCCAGTACTTC. The V call is TRBV5-4, the J call TRBJ2-5; D call uncertain. V shed 0 bases and J shed 1 base, with 10 bases lying between them. The V gene's germline CDR1 is SGHNT and CDR2 YYREEE (reference sequence). There are 15 residues in the CDR3.